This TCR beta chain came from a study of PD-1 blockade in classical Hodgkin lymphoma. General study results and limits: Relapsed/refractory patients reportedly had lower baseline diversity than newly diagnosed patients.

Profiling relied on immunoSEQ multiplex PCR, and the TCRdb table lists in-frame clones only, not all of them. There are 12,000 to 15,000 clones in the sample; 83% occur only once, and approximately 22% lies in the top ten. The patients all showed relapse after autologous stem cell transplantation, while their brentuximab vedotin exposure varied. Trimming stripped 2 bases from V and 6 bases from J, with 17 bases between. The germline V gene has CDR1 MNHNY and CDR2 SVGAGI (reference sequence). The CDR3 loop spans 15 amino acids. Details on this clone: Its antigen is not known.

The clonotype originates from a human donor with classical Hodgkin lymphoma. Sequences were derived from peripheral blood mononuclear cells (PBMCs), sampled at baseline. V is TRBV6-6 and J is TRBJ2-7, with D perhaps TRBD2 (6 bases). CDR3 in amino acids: CASSYQLGGPGEQYF. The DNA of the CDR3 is TGTGCCAGCAGTTACCAACTCGGAGGGCCGGGCGAGCAGTACTTC.